This T cell receptor beta chain was sequenced during a study of T cell clonotyping in hematopoietic cell transplantation. General observations from the study: CD4 and CD8 repertoire contributions could not be separated without sorting.

The assay was immunoSEQ multiplex PCR, and TCRdb's table has in-frame clones only and misses some. The table has fewer than 6,000 clones, roughly 19% seen once. About this clone: Its specificity is not known.

CDR1 and CDR2 (germline): MGHDK, SYGVNS. V shed 5 bases, J shed 6 bases, and the junction held 14 bases outside the gene matches. CDR3 length equals 16 residues. Recipient blood drawn about 28 days pretransplant and days 30, 100, 180 after. The origin of this receptor is a male patient aged 18-30 years who had an allogeneic stem cell transplant, so the T cells may come from the graft donor. Some clones in this sample may be carry-over from other donors' samples. Sequencing used PBMCs, obtained 180 days after allogeneic stem cell transplant. This chain uses TRBV25-1 with TRBJ2-3; 7 bases agree with TRBD1. CDR3 region: CASSFTSGGAGDTQYF. In DNA form, the CDR3 reads TGTGCCAGCAGTTTCACCTCAGGGGGTGCGGGTGATACGCAGTATTTT.